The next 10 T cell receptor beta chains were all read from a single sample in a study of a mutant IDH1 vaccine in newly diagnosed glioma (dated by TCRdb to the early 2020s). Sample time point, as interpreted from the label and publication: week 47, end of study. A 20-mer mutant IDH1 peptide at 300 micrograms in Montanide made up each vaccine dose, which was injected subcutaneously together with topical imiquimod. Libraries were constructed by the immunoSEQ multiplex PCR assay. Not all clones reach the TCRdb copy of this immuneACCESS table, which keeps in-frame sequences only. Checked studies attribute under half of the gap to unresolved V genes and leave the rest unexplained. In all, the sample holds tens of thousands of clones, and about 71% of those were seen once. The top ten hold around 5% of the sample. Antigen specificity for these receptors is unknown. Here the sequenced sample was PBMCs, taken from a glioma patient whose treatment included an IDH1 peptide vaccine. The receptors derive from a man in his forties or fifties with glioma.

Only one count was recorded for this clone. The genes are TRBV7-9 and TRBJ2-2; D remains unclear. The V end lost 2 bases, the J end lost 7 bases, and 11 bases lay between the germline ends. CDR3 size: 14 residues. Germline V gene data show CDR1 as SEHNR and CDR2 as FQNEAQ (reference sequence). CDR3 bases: TGTGCCAGCAGCTTATTAGCAGGCGGCGGGGAGCTGTTTTTT. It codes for CASSLLAGGGELFF.

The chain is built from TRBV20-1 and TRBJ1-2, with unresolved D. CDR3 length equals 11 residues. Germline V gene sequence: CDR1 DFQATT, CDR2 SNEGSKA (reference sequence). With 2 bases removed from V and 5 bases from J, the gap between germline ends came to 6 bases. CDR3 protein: CSARSVYGYTF. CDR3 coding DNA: TGCAGTGCTAGATCTGTGTATGGCTACACCTTC.

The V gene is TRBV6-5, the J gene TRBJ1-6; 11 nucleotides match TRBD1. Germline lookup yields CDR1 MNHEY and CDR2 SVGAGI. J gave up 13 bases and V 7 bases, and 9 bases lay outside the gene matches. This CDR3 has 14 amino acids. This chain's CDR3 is CASTHRGDRGPLHF. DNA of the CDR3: TGTGCCAGCACCCACCGGGGGGACAGGGGGCCCCTCCACTTT.

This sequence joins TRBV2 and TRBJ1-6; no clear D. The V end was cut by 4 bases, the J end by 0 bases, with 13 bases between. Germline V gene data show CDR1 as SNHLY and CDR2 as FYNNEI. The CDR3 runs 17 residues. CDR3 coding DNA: TGTGCCAGCAGTGCGATGACATCTAACTCCTATAATTCACCCCTCCACTTT. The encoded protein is CASSAMTSNSYNSPLHF.

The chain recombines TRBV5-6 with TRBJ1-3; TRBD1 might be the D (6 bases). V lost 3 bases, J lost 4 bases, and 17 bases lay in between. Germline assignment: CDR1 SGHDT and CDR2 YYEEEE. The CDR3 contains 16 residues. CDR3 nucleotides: TGTGCCAGCAGCTGGGGGCGGGGGACGAGAGGAAACACCATATATTTT. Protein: CASSWGRGTRGNTIYF.

Written as DNA, the CDR3 is TGTGCCAGCACCCTGGGAGCGGGGCGGGTAGATACGCAGTATTTT. This codes for CASTLGAGRVDTQYF. The chain is built from TRBV7-9 and TRBJ2-3; 7 bases map to TRBD2. The trim removed 7 bases at V and 5 bases at J, leaving 12 bases unmatched. The germline V gene encodes CDR1 SEHNR and CDR2 FQNEAQ (reference sequence). The CDR3 is made up of 15 amino acids.

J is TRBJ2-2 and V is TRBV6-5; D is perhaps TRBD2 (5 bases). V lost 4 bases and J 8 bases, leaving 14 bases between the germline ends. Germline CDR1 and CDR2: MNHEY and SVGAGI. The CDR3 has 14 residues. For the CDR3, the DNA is TGTGCCAGCAGTTCCCGAGGGCGGCTGGGGGAGCTGTTTTTT. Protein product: CASSSRGRLGELFF.

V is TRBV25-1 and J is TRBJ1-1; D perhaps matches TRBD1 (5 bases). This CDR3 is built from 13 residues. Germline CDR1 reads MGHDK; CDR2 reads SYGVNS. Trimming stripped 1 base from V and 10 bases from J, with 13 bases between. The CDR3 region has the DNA TGTGCCAGCAGTGAATCATGGGGCAATAGAGCTTTCTTT. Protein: CASSESWGNRAFF. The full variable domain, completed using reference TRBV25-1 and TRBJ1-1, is EADIYQTPRYLVIGTGKKITLECSQTMGHDKMYWYQQDPGMELHLIHYSYGVNSTEKGDLSSESTVSRIRTEHFPLTLESARPSHTSQYLCASSESWGNRAFFGQGTRLTVV.

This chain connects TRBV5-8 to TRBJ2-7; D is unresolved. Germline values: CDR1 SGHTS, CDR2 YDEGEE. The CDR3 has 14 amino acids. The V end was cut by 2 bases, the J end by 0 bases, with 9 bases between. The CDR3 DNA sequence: TGTGCCAGCAGCTTATCCGATCCCTCCTACGAGCAGTACTTC. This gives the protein CASSLSDPSYEQYF.

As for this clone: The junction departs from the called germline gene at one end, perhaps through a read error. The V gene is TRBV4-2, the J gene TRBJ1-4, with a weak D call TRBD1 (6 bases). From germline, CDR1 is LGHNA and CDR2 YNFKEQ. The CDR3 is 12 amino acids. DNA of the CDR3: TGTGCCAGCAGCCAAGCTTTACAGGGCCGGGTTTTT. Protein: CASSQALQGRVF.